This T cell receptor beta chain comes out of a study of cytomegalovirus exposure and HLA in healthy donors. Study observations and caveats: Cytomegalovirus status was reportedly diagnosed by the classifier with high specificity and sensitivity.

The CDR3 totals 15 residues. Germline CDR1 LNHDA, CDR2 SQIVND (reference sequence). V shed 1 base, J shed 2 bases, and the junction held 4 bases outside the gene matches. Amplification used 60 Vbeta primers and 13 Jbeta primers. Sequenced by immunoSEQ multiplex PCR; TCRdb stores in-frame clones only, minus some. Seen here are about 160,000 clones, about 85% observed once, and the top ten hold 1%. In the case of this clone: What it binds is not known.

This TCR was recovered from a boy aged 2 to 9 in good health and CMV-seronegative. V gene TRBV19 combines with J gene TRBJ1-2; 7 bases agree with TRBD1. Sequencing was done on a sample of PBMCs. The CDR3 spells CASSIGQGRNYGYTF. The DNA for the CDR3 is TGTGCCAGTAGTATAGGACAGGGAAGGAACTATGGCTACACCTTC. The variable domain in full, completed from reference TRBV19 and TRBJ1-2, reads DGGITQSPKYLFRKEGQNVTLSCEQNLNHDAMYWYRQDPGQGLRLIYYSQIVNDFQKGDIAEGYSVSREKKESFPLTVTSAQKNPTAFYLCASSIGQGRNYGYTFGSGTRLTVV.